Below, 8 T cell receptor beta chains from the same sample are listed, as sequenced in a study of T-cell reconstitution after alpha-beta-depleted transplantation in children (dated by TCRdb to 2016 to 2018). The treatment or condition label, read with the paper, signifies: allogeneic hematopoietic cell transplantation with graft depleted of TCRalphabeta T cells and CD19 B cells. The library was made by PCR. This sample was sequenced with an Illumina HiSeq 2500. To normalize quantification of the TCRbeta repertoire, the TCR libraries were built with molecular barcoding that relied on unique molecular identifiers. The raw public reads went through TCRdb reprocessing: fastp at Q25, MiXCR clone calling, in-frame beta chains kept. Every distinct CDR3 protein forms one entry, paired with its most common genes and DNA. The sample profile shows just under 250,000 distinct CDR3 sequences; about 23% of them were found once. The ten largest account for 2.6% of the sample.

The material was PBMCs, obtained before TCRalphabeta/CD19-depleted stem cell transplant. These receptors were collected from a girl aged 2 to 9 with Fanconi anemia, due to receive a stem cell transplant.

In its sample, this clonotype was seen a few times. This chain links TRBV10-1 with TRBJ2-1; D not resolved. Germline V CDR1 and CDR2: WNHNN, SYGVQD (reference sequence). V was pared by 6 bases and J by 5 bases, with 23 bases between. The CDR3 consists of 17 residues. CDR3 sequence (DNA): TGCGCCAGCAGATCCGTCCTAGAGCTCAGAATGAACAATGAGCAGTTCTTC. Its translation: CASRSVLELRMNNEQFF.

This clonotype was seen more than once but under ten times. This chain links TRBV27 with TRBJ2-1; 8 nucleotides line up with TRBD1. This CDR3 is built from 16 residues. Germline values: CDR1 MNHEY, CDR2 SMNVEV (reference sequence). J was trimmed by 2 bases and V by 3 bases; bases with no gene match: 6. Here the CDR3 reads CASSFVGTGPYNEQFF. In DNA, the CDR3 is TGTGCCAGCAGTTTTGTCGGGACAGGTCCCTACAATGAGCAGTTCTTC.

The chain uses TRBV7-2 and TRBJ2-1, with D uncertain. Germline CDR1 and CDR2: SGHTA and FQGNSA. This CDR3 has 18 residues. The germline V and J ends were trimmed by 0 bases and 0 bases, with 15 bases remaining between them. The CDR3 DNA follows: TGTGCCAGCAGCTTAGCGGAACTTATGGCTAGCTCCTACAATGAGCAGTTCTTC. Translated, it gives CASSLAELMASSYNEQFF.

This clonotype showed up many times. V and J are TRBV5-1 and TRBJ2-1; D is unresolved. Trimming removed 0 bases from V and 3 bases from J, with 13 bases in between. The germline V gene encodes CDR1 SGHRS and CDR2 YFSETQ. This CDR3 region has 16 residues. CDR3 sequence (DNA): TGCGCCAGCAGCTTGGCGATAGGGTCCTACTACAATGAGCAGTTCTTC. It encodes CASSLAIGSYYNEQFF.

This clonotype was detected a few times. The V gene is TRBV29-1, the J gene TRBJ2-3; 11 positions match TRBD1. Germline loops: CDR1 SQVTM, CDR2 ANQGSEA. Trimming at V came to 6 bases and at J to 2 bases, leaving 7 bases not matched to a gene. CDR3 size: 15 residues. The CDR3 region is CSVGPGQGVTDTQYF. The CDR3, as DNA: TGCAGCGTGGGACCGGGACAGGGGGTCACAGATACGCAGTATTTT.

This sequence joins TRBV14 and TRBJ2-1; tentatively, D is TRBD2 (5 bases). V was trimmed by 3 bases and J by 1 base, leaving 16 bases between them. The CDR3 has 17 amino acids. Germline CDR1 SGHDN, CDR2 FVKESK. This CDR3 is CASSHYVAMGSYNEQFF. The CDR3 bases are TGTGCCAGCAGCCATTATGTAGCGATGGGATCCTACAATGAGCAGTTCTTC.

The CDR3 DNA follows: TGTGCCAGCAGGAAACAGGGGTTTGAAGCTTTCTTT. Translated, it gives CASRKQGFEAFF. V and J are TRBV25-1 and TRBJ1-1; 7 bases are a match to TRBD1. CDR3 size: 12 residues. The V segment lost 6 bases and the J segment 7 bases; nucleotides outside the gene matches: 5. Germline loops: CDR1 MGHDK, CDR2 SYGVNS. The whole variable domain, filled in from reference TRBV25-1 and TRBJ1-1, reads EADIYQTPRYLVIGTGKKITLECSQTMGHDKMYWYQQDPGMELHLIHYSYGVNSTEKGDLSSESTVSRIRTEHFPLTLESARPSHTSQYLCASRKQGFEAFFGQGTRLTVV.

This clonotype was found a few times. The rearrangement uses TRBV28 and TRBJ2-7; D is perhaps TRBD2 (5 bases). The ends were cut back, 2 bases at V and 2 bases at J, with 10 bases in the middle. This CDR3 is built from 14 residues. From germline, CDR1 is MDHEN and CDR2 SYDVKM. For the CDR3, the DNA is TGTGCCAGCAGTTTACTGGCTAGCCCCTACGAGCAGTACTTC. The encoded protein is CASSLLASPYEQYF. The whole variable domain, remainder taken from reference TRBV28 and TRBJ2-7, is DVKVTQSSRYLVKRTGEKVFLECVQDMDHENMFWYRQDPGLGLRLIYFSYDVKMKEKGDIPEGYSVSREKKERFSLILESASTNQTSMYLCASSLLASPYEQYFGPGTRLTVT.